Included here is one TCR beta chain sequence, with context. Its cognate antigen is unknown. These data are taken from a study of cytomegalovirus exposure and HLA in healthy donors. The PCR contained 60 Vbeta and 13 Jbeta primers. Measured with immunoSEQ multiplex PCR; TCRdb has only the in-frame clones, and not every one. This table holds around 150,000 clones. Trimming removed 1 base at V and 0 bases at J, with 7 bases between. The CDR3 runs 14 residues. Germline V gene data show CDR1 as SGHRS and CDR2 as YFSETQ. Study-level results: A later analysis reportedly found fewer N-insertions in an Asian-associated ancestry cluster than the approximately 700-donor mean.

The rearrangement links TRBV5-1 to TRBJ1-2; D is possibly TRBD1 (5 bases). The sequence derives from a woman aged 60-70 years in good health and CMV-seronegative. The sample was PBMCs. The CDR3 region has the DNA TGCGCCAGCAGCTTGACAGGAACTAACTATGGCTACACCTTC. Translating it yields CASSLTGTNYGYTF. The complete variable domain, with remaining parts taken from reference TRBV5-1 and TRBJ1-2, reads KAGVTQTPRYLIKTRGQQVTLSCSPISGHRSVSWYQQTPGQGLQFLFEYFSETQRNKGNFPGRFSGRQFSNSRSEMNVSTLELGDSALYLCASSLTGTNYGYTFGSGTRLTVV.